A selection of T cell receptor beta chains follows, all from one sample in a study of regulatory T cells in long-lasting Graves disease. TCRdb ran MiXCR on the multiplex PCR reads and lists one entry per CDR3 protein. The sample records roughly 320,000 distinct CDR3 sequences, 16% being singletons. These data were also reused for a study on T cells in Graves' hyperthyroidism and ophthalmopathy.

The sample consisted of peripheral blood mononuclear cells (PBMCs), taken at new diagnosis, from a patient treated with antithyroid drugs. All receptors derive from a man aged 40-55 years with Graves disease. CDR3s include the opening cysteine and the closing phenylalanine or tryptophan. A D gene is named only where the DNA matches it firmly.

d_call: .; v_call: TRBV5-4; j_call: TRBJ1-1; cdr3_aa: CASSLVRTPGGEAFF
d_call: TRBD1; v_call: TRBV2; j_call: TRBJ2-5; cdr3_aa: CASRGTGGEETQYF
d_call: .; v_call: TRBV7-8; j_call: TRBJ2-1; cdr3_aa: CASSRVARSYNEQFF
d_call: .; v_call: TRBV4-1; j_call: TRBJ1-1; cdr3_aa: CASTQRTENTEAFF
d_call: TRBD2; v_call: TRBV5-6; j_call: TRBJ2-7; cdr3_aa: CASSDAGRTKYYEQYF
d_call: TRBD2; v_call: TRBV18; j_call: TRBJ2-1; cdr3_aa: CASSPPVTSGGAYNEQFF
d_call: .; v_call: TRBV19; j_call: TRBJ2-7; cdr3_aa: CASSMGEFPYEQYF
d_call: .; v_call: TRBV27; j_call: TRBJ2-6; cdr3_aa: CASSPPPYSGANVLTF
d_call: .; v_call: TRBV7-9; j_call: TRBJ2-7; cdr3_aa: CASSSSETSYEQYF
d_call: .; v_call: TRBV19; j_call: TRBJ2-3; cdr3_aa: CASRSVRRGSVSTDTQYF
d_call: TRBD2; v_call: TRBV4-2; j_call: TRBJ2-7; cdr3_aa: CASSLRVLAGGSYEQYF
d_call: .; v_call: TRBV6-5; j_call: TRBJ1-5; cdr3_aa: CASSYMPKPAGNQPQHF
d_call: .; v_call: TRBV4-1; j_call: TRBJ1-5; cdr3_aa: CASSQDRRVGGFGNQPQHF
d_call: .; v_call: TRBV2; j_call: TRBJ2-3; cdr3_aa: CASSESRPALPVF
d_call: TRBD1; v_call: TRBV5-1; j_call: TRBJ2-7; cdr3_aa: CASSRTGTGIYEQYF
d_call: .; v_call: TRBV29-1; j_call: TRBJ2-3; cdr3_aa: CSVDGGGTDTQYF
d_call: .; v_call: TRBV5-1; j_call: TRBJ2-7; cdr3_aa: CASSSTLHEQYF
d_call: .; v_call: TRBV2; j_call: TRBJ2-5; cdr3_aa: CASKGAGGPQETQYF
d_call: TRBD2; v_call: TRBV20-1; j_call: TRBJ2-3; cdr3_aa: CSAEGLRGGHSPDTQYF
d_call: .; v_call: TRBV5-1; j_call: TRBJ2-3; cdr3_aa: CASSLRVDHTDTQYF
d_call: .; v_call: TRBV28; j_call: TRBJ2-5; cdr3_aa: CASSPPVDQETQYF
d_call: .; v_call: TRBV29-1; j_call: TRBJ1-1; cdr3_aa: CSAATGWNTEAFF
d_call: .; v_call: TRBV7-8; j_call: TRBJ2-5; cdr3_aa: CASSRGSTETQYF
d_call: .; v_call: TRBV27; j_call: TRBJ1-6; cdr3_aa: CASSTMYSPLHF
d_call: .; v_call: TRBV12-3/TRBV12-4; j_call: TRBJ2-5; cdr3_aa: CASSQEQGGRETQYF
d_call: TRBD1; v_call: TRBV5-6; j_call: TRBJ2-5; cdr3_aa: CASSQGQGPGAQYF
d_call: TRBD1; v_call: TRBV5-1; j_call: TRBJ1-5; cdr3_aa: CASSPGTGVGQPQHF
d_call: TRBD1; v_call: TRBV3-1; j_call: TRBJ2-1; cdr3_aa: CASSPFGQVNNEQFF
d_call: TRBD1; v_call: TRBV6-1; j_call: TRBJ2-3; cdr3_aa: CASSAGQAPGTDTQYF
d_call: .; v_call: TRBV30; j_call: TRBJ2-6; cdr3_aa: CAWRRGRLYSGANVLTF
d_call: .; v_call: TRBV7-9; j_call: TRBJ2-5; cdr3_aa: CASRSSQGTQYF
d_call: .; v_call: TRBV5-6; j_call: TRBJ2-3; cdr3_aa: CASSSLDRTTDTQYF
d_call: TRBD2; v_call: TRBV24-1; j_call: TRBJ2-2; cdr3_aa: CATALAGTGELFF
d_call: .; v_call: TRBV30; j_call: TRBJ1-2; cdr3_aa: CAWSDLRGRDGYTF
d_call: .; v_call: TRBV30; j_call: TRBJ2-2; cdr3_aa: CACPRGLTNTGELFF
d_call: .; v_call: TRBV28; j_call: TRBJ1-6; cdr3_aa: CASRPRTPWQFSPLHF
d_call: TRBD1; v_call: TRBV7-8; j_call: TRBJ1-6; cdr3_aa: CASSLVQGASSPLHF
d_call: .; v_call: TRBV27; j_call: TRBJ1-4; cdr3_aa: CASGKGNEKLFF
d_call: TRBD1; v_call: TRBV2; j_call: TRBJ1-3; cdr3_aa: CASSERTGAGNTIYF
d_call: TRBD1; v_call: TRBV5-1; j_call: TRBJ2-2; cdr3_aa: CASSLAGTGSSGELFF
d_call: TRBD1; v_call: TRBV5-1; j_call: TRBJ2-7; cdr3_aa: CASSRLGTGDEQYF
d_call: .; v_call: TRBV29-1; j_call: TRBJ2-1; cdr3_aa: CSVEQGRGDEQFF